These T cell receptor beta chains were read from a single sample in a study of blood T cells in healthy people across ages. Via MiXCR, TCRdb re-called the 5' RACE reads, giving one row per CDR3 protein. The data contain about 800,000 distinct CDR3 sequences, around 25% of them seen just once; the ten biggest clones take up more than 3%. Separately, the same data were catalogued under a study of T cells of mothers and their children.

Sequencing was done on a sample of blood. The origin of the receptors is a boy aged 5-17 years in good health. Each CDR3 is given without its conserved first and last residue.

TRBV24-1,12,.,ATTATGGLNEQF
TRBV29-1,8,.,SVGSYEQF
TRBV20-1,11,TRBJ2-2,SGGTGGTGELF
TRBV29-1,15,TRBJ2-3,SVEISLAGGPADTQY
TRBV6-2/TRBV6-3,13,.,ASTLVGFFPYEQY
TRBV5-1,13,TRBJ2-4,ASSWGSAAKNIQY
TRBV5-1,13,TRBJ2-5,ASSLDRIYQETQY
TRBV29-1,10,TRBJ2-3,SAGGHTDTQY
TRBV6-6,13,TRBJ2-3,ASSYSGTVTDTQY
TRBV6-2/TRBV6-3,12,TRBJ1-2,ASSYLSPNYGYT
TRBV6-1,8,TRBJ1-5,ASSNQPQH
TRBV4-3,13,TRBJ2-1,ASSQDRLAVNEQF
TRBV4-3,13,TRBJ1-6,ASSQDIASNSPLH
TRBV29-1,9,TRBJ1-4,SVAIQGGLF
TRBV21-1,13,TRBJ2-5,ASSKGVRGRETQY
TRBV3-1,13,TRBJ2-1,ASSQKAGEGNEQF
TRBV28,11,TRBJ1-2,AGRYNGHNYGP
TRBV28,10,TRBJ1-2,ASSLSPGGYT
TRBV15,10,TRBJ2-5,ATSGPGGTQY
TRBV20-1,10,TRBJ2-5,SASFGGETQY
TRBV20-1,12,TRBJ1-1,SATRQGKVTEAF
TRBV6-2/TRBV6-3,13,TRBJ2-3,ASSYSSGYTDTQY
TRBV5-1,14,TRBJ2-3,ASSSQASGKSDTQY
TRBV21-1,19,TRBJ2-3,ASSKTVCCLEAGQSTDTQY
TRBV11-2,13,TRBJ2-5,ASSSTDRGMETQY
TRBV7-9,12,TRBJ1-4,ASSSVGTNEELF
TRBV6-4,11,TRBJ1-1,ASSVLQGGEAF